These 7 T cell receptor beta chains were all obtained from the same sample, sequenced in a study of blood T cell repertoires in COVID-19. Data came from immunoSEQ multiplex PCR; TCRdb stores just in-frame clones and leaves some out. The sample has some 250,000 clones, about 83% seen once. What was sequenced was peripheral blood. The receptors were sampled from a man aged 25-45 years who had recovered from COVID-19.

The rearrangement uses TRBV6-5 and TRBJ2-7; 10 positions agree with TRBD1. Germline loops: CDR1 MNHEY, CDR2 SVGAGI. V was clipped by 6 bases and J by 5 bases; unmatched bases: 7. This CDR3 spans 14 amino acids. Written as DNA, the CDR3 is TGTGCCAGCAGGGGCCCCGACAGGGGGCACGAGCAGTACTTC. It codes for CASRGPDRGHEQYF.

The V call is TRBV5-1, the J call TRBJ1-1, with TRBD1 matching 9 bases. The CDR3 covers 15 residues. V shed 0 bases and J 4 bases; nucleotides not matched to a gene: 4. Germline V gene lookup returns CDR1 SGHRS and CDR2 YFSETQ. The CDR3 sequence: CASSLVGQGITEAFF. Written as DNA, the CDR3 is TGCGCCAGCAGCTTGGTGGGACAGGGTATCACTGAAGCTTTCTTT.

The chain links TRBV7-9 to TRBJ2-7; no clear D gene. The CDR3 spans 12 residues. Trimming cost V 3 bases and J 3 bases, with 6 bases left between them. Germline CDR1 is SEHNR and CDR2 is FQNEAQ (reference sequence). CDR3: CASSFASYEQYF. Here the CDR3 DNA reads TGTGCCAGCAGCTTTGCTAGCTACGAGCAGTACTTC.

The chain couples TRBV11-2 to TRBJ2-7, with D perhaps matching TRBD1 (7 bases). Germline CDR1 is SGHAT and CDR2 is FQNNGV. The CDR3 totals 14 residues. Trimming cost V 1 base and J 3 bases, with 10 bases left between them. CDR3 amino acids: CASSLGQGLYEQYF. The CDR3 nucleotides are TGTGCCAGCAGCTTAGGACAGGGACTCTACGAGCAGTACTTC.

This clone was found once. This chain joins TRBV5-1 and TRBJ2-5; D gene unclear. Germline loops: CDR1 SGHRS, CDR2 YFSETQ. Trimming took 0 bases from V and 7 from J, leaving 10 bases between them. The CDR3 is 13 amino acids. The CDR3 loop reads CASSLAGVATQYF. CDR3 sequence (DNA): TGCGCCAGCAGCTTGGCGGGTGTAGCGACCCAGTACTTC.

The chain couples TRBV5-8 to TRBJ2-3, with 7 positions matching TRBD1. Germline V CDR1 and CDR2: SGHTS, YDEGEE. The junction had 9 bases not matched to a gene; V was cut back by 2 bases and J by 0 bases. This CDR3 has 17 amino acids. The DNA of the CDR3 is TGTGCCAGCAGCTTTGCTAGGGGGCCGGGGAGCACAGATACGCAGTATTTT. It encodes CASSFARGPGSTDTQYF.

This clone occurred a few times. For the CDR3, the DNA is TGTGCCGTAAGGGGGACAGGGGTTGAGACCCAGTACTTC. It specifies CAVRGTGVETQYF. The chain links TRBV19 to TRBJ2-5; 10 bases agree with TRBD1. Germline loops: CDR1 LNHDA, CDR2 SQIVND (reference sequence). Trimming cost V 11 bases and J 5 bases; bases outside gene matches: 8. This CDR3 contains 13 residues.